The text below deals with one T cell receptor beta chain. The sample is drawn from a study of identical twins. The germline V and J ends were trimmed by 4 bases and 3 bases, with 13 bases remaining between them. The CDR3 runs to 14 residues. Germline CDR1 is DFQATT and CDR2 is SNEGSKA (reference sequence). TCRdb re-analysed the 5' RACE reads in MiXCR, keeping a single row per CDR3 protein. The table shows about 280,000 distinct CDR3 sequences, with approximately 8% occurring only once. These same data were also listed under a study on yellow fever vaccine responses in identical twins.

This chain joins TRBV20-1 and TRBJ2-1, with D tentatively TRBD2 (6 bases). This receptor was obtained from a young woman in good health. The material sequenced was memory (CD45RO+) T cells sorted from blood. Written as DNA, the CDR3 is TGCAGTGCTAAAGCGGGTTGGGTCTACAATGAGCAGTTCTTC. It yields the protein CSAKAGWVYNEQFF.